This TCR beta chain originates from a study of PD-1 blockade in classical Hodgkin lymphoma. Study background: Patients had nivolumab dosed at 3 mg/kg, delivered intravenously every 2 weeks. Study outcomes and limitations: Complete responders had baseline diversity similar to newly diagnosed patients.

Profiled with immunoSEQ multiplex PCR; TCRdb holds only in-frame clones, not every one. The sample lists approximately 9,500 clones; 74% were seen once. Each of the patients experienced relapse following autologous stem cell transplantation, and their brentuximab vedotin exposure differed. CD4+ T cells were purified from thawed PBMCs by magnetic negative selection. Patients showed best responses of complete response, partial response or progressive disease. To note about this clone: The antigen remains unidentified.

This CDR3 comprises 14 residues. Germline loops: CDR1 SGHDN, CDR2 FVKESK. Trimming removed 4 bases at V and 4 bases at J, with 10 bases between. Source: CD4+ T cells from blood, taken at baseline. V is TRBV14 and J is TRBJ2-2; maybe TRBD1 (6 bases). This clonotype was sampled from a human donor with classical Hodgkin lymphoma. Here the CDR3 reads CASSRQGFTGELFF. CDR3 sequence (DNA): TGTGCCAGCAGCCGGCAGGGGTTCACCGGGGAGCTGTTTTTT.